The clone carrying this T cell receptor beta chain was observed a few times. Its antigen remains unknown. The CDR3 consists of 14 residues. Germline CDR1 WSHSY, CDR2 SAAADI. Trimming took off 10 bases at V and 0 bases at J, with 13 bases between the two ends. Each patient's relapse followed autologous stem cell transplantation, and brentuximab vedotin exposure varied. The data derive from a study of PD-1 blockade in classical Hodgkin lymphoma. Turning to the study itself: Patients were administered nivolumab (3 mg/kg intravenously) every 2 weeks.

Clones were sequenced by immunoSEQ multiplex PCR, and TCRdb holds only the in-frame ones, with some missing. There are about 46,000 clones in the sample; around three quarters occur only once, and around 22% lies in the top ten. Findings and caveats of the study: Baseline diversity was lower in partial responders and progressors than complete responders. Unlike CD8+ TCR diversity, which did not rise significantly by C4D1, CD4+ TCR diversity did. When nivolumab was started under 1 year after ASCT, patients were excluded.

This chain connects TRBV10-2 to TRBJ2-1, with a possible D match to TRBD2 (6 bases). The sample here was peripheral blood mononuclear cells (PBMCs), taken before the second cycle of nivolumab. This TCR came from a human donor with classical Hodgkin lymphoma. CDR3 DNA sequence: TGCGCCACTCAAGAGGAGGGCTCCTACAATGAGCAGTTCTTC. This translates into CATQEEGSYNEQFF.